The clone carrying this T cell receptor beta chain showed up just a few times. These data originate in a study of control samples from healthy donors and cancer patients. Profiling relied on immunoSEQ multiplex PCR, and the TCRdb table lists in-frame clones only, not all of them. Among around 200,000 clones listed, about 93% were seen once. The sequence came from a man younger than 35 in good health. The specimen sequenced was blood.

CDR3 nucleotides: TGTGCCAGCAGTTTCGACAGGGCTCTCAATCAGCCCCAGCATTTT. Protein sequence: CASSFDRALNQPQHF. This rearrangement joins TRBV2 to TRBJ1-5; TRBD1 matches 7 bases. CDR3 length equals 15 residues. V lost 5 bases and J lost 3; bases outside the gene matches: 7. Looked up from germline, CDR1 is SNHLY and CDR2 is FYNNEI.